A single sample gave rise to the 18 T cell receptor beta chains below, sequenced in a study of post-analysis software for immune sequencing data. Their antigens are not known. Study-wide points: Five TRBV segments, including TRBV5-6, TRBV5-1 and TRBV20-1, were more frequent in patients than controls.

Unique molecular identifiers featured in each of the TCR beta cDNA libraries. TCRdb reprocessed the PCR reads via MiXCR and lists one record per CDR3 protein. The repertoire has about 800,000 distinct CDR3 sequences, 25% to 30% of them found once; the top ten carry approximately 0.6%. Sequencing input: blood. The receptors here all came from a girl aged 5-17 years with multiple sclerosis.

CDR3 amino acids: CASRRQGNDQPQHF. CDR3 in DNA: TGTGCCAGCAGGCGACAGGGGAACGATCAGCCCCAGCATTTT. The chain joins TRBV12-3 or TRBV12-4 to TRBJ1-5, with TRBD1 matching 8 bases. V lost 6 bases and J lost 5; bases outside the gene matches: 6. This CDR3 spans 14 amino acids.

This clonotype showed up just once. The junction departs from the called germline gene at one end, perhaps through a read error. This chain joins TRBV3-1 and TRBJ2-7, with TRBD1 identical over 7 bases. This CDR3 contains 12 residues. The germline gives CDR1 LGHDT, CDR2 YNNKEL (reference sequence). CDR3 coding DNA: TGTACCAGCCGGGACAGCTCCTACGAGCAGTACTTC. Amino acids: CTSRDSSYEQYF.

This clonotype was seen a few times. V usage is TRBV5-1 and J usage is TRBJ1-1; 12 bases are a match to TRBD1. With 4 bases clipped from V and 4 bases from J, the junction kept 11 bases outside the gene matches. The CDR3 spans 17 residues. CDR1 is SGHRS and CDR2 is YFSETQ in the germline V gene. The CDR3 here is CASSQTGQGALGTEAFF. CDR3 DNA: TGCGCCAGCAGCCAAACGGGACAGGGGGCTCTGGGCACTGAAGCTTTCTTT.

This clonotype was counted at least ten times. The rearrangement joins TRBV29-1 to TRBJ2-1, with TRBD1 as a possible D gene (5 bases). Germline lookup yields CDR1 SQVTM and CDR2 ANQGSEA. Between the trimmed V and J ends, which lost 8 bases and 9 bases, there was a span of 17 bases. This CDR3 comprises 12 residues. The CDR3 region has the DNA TGCAGCCGACAGCCGGTAGATCCTGAGCAGTTCTTC. Protein: CSRQPVDPEQFF.

This clonotype appeared a few times. The J gene is TRBJ2-7, the V gene TRBV5-1; no reliable D call. This CDR3 spans 13 amino acids. The V gene's germline CDR1 is SGHRS and CDR2 YFSETQ. The germline V and J ends were trimmed by 0 bases and 2 bases, with 6 bases remaining between them. This CDR3 is CASSLDPTYEQYF. In nucleotides, the CDR3 is TGCGCCAGCAGCTTGGATCCGACCTACGAGCAGTACTTC.

In regard to this clonotype: Compared with germline, one end of the junction differs, possibly owing to a read error. The chain recombines TRBV11-2 with TRBJ2-7; the D gene could be TRBD1 or TRBD2 (5 bases each). The CDR3 consists of 14 residues. Germline CDR1 and CDR2: SGHAT and FQNNGV. The CDR3 DNA reads TGTGCCAGCAGCTTCCAGGAGAGCAGGGACGAGCGGTACTTC. Protein product: CASSFQESRDERYF.

Only a few counts were recorded for this clonotype. The chain links TRBV12-3 or TRBV12-4 to TRBJ2-1; a weak D match, TRBD2 (6 bases). The CDR3 is made up of 14 amino acids. Trimming removed 6 bases from V and 0 bases from J, with 9 bases in between. CDR3 region: CASSWGVSYNEQFF. For the CDR3, the DNA is TGTGCCAGCAGCTGGGGGGTCTCCTACAATGAGCAGTTCTTC.

The chain links TRBV5-6 to TRBJ2-1; TRBD2 matches at 12 bases. Germline CDR1 is SGHDT and CDR2 is YYEEEE. The CDR3 covers 14 residues. Trimming took 1 base from V and 9 from J; bases not matched to a gene: 2. The CDR3 here is CASSLSLAGGEQFF. CDR3 bases: TGTGCCAGCAGCTTGTCACTAGCGGGAGGTGAGCAGTTCTTC. Together with reference TRBV5-6 and TRBJ2-1, the CDR3 gives the full variable domain: DAGVTQSPTHLIKTRGQQVTLRCSPKSGHDTVSWYQQALGQGPQFIFQYYEEEERQRGNFPDRFSGHQFPNYSSELNVNALLLGDSALYLCASSLSLAGGEQFFGPGTRLTVL.

This clonotype was observed a handful of times. The rearrangement uses TRBV5-1 and TRBJ2-1; 7 nucleotides line up with TRBD1. With 3 bases clipped from V and 5 bases from J, the junction kept 5 bases outside the gene matches. This CDR3 spans 14 amino acids. CDR1 and CDR2 from the germline V gene are SGHRS and YFSETQ. The CDR3: CASSWRTGDNEQFF. The CDR3 nucleotides read TGCGCCAGCAGCTGGCGGACAGGAGACAATGAGCAGTTCTTC.

The chain couples TRBV20-1 to TRBJ2-7, with a weak D call TRBD2 (5 bases). This CDR3 is built from 13 residues. CDR1 is DFQATT and CDR2 is SNEGSKA in the germline V gene (reference sequence). Trimming removed 5 bases at V and 3 bases at J, with 14 bases between. The CDR3 region has the DNA TGCAGTGCTCAATGGGGAGAGAACTACGAGCAGTACTTC. Its translation is CSAQWGENYEQYF.

The rearrangement links TRBV28 to TRBJ1-2; 9 nucleotides match TRBD1. CDR1 and CDR2 from the germline V gene are MDHEN and SYDVKM. This CDR3 region has 16 residues. The junction had 14 bases not matched to a gene; V was cut back by 6 bases and J by 6 bases. The CDR3 DNA reads as TGTGCCAGCAGCAATCGATTAAAACAGGGGGCACATGGCTACACCTTC. Its translation: CASSNRLKQGAHGYTF.

The chain joins TRBV7-8 to TRBJ1-3, with 7 bases lining up with TRBD1. This CDR3 has 15 residues. The V and J ends lost 3 bases and 8 bases, in that order; junction bases with no gene match: 10. Germline CDR1 reads SGHVS; CDR2 reads FQNEAQ. The CDR3 nucleotides read TGTGCCAGCAGCTTCATCACAGGGGATCGCTACACCATATATTTT. Its protein product is CASSFITGDRYTIYF.

This clonotype was recorded a few times. The chain joins TRBV28 to TRBJ1-5; unclear D gene. Between the trimmed V and J ends, which lost 6 bases and 1 base, there was a span of 13 bases. From germline, CDR1 is MDHEN and CDR2 SYDVKM. The CDR3 spans 15 residues. CDR3 amino acids: CASSLVGWSNQPQHF. The CDR3 DNA reads TGTGCCAGCAGCCTAGTGGGGTGGAGCAATCAGCCCCAGCATTTT.

This clonotype was recorded a few times. This chain links TRBV12-3 or TRBV12-4 with TRBJ2-1; 7 nucleotides match TRBD2. The CDR3 runs to 16 residues. The trim removed 7 bases at V and 0 bases at J, leaving 9 bases unmatched. The CDR3 DNA reads as TGTGCCAGCACCCGTGGGGCGGGAGTCTCCTACAATGAGCAGTTCTTC. Its protein is CASTRGAGVSYNEQFF.

This clonotype was recorded many times. V gene TRBV15 combines with J gene TRBJ2-3; 7 nucleotides line up with TRBD1. Germline CDR1 is LNHNV and CDR2 is YYDKDF (reference sequence). Unmatched junction bases numbered 11, after V lost 3 bases and J lost 5 bases. CDR3 size: 16 residues. In nucleotides, the CDR3 is TGTGCCACCAGCAGGCCGACAGGGCATCGGGAAGATACGCAGTATTTT. This codes for CATSRPTGHREDTQYF.

Points on this clonotype: With a much larger clone just one base away, this may be a read error. J is TRBJ2-6 and V is TRBV29-1; D perhaps matches TRBD2 (5 bases). The CDR3 length is 13 residues. Germline-derived CDR1 and CDR2 are SQVTM and ANQGSEA. The V end lost 3 bases, the J end lost 8 bases, and 11 bases lay between the germline ends. Written as DNA, the CDR3 is TGCAGCGTTGAGTCTCCCGGGACCAACGTCCTGACTTTC. This translates into CSVESPGTNVLTF.

The sample holds a few counts of this clonotype. The chain joins TRBV19 to TRBJ2-1, with D hard to call. The CDR3 is 13 residues long. The germline gives CDR1 LNHDA, CDR2 SQIVND (reference sequence). Trimming took off 4 bases at V and 12 bases at J, with 16 bases between the two ends. For the CDR3, the DNA is TGTGCCAGTAGTAGGGATCCCGGAATGGGGCAGTTCTTC. Translating gives CASSRDPGMGQFF.

This clonotype was detected many times. The chain joins TRBV6-4 to TRBJ2-5, with a tentative D call TRBD1 (5 bases). Trimming left V 4 bases short and J 0 bases short, with 6 bases between. The germline V gene has CDR1 MRHNA and CDR2 SNTAGT. CDR3 length: 13 amino acids. CDR3 sequence: CASSGQNQETQYF. In DNA form, the CDR3 reads TGTGCCAGCAGTGGACAGAACCAAGAGACCCAGTACTTC.